The rows below give T cell receptor beta chains drawn from one sample of a study of immune characterization of retroperitoneal liposarcoma. TCRdb itself ran the PCR reads through MiXCR, one entry per CDR3 protein. The sample contains some 10,000 distinct CDR3 sequences, about 27% of which appear only once. Sequencing input: tumor tissue. The receptors here all came from a male donor with retroperitoneal liposarcoma. Both conserved end residues are part of each CDR3. Each record gives: J gene, D gene, V gene, CDR3 length, clone size, CDR3 protein, CDR3 DNA. A D gene is named only where the DNA matches it firmly. Not every row has a clone size; where given, it reads once, few, many or a size class.

j_gene: TRBJ2-1
d_gene: NA
v_gene: TRBV6-1
len: 15
abundance: medium-sized
CDR3aa: CASSEGDPSSYEQFF
CDR3nt: TGTGCCAGCAGTGAAGGGGACCCAAGCTCCTACGAGCAGTTCTTC

j_gene: TRBJ2-1
d_gene: TRBD2
v_gene: TRBV5-1
len: 17
abundance: NA
CDR3aa: CASSPLTSGRASNEQFF
CDR3nt: TGCGCCAGCAGCCCTCTGACTAGCGGGAGGGCCTCCAATGAGCAGTTCTTC

j_gene: TRBJ2-1
d_gene: NA
v_gene: TRBV7-3
len: 14
abundance: few
CDR3aa: CASSPQRGSYEQFF
CDR3nt: TGTGCCAGCAGCCCCCAACGGGGGTCCTACGAGCAGTTCTTC

j_gene: TRBJ2-2
d_gene: NA
v_gene: TRBV27
len: 14
abundance: many
CDR3aa: CASSAGAITGELFF
CDR3nt: TGTGCCAGCAGTGCAGGGGCCATCACCGGGGAGCTGTTTTTT

j_gene: TRBJ2-1
d_gene: TRBD2
v_gene: TRBV6-6
len: 17
abundance: many
CDR3aa: CASSYGRLAGGYNEQFF
CDR3nt: TGTGCCAGCAGTTACGGGAGACTAGCGGGAGGGTACAATGAGCAGTTCTTC

j_gene: TRBJ2-1
d_gene: NA
v_gene: TRBV6-1
len: 16
abundance: many
CDR3aa: CASSEYALASSYEQFF
CDR3nt: TGTGCCAGCAGTGAATATGCGCTAGCCAGCTCCTACGAGCAGTTCTTC

j_gene: TRBJ2-5
d_gene: TRBD1
v_gene: TRBV12-3/TRBV12-4
len: 14
abundance: NA
CDR3aa: CASSLRQGKDEQYF
CDR3nt: TGTGCCAGCAGTCTCAGACAGGGTAAGGATGAGCAGTACTTC

j_gene: TRBJ2-5
d_gene: NA
v_gene: TRBV7-9
len: 13
abundance: NA
CDR3aa: CASSLPNQETQYF
CDR3nt: TGTGCCAGCAGCTTGCCTAACCAAGAGACCCAGTACTTC

j_gene: TRBJ1-5
d_gene: TRBD1
v_gene: TRBV7-2
len: 14
abundance: NA
CDR3aa: CASSLGHRGQPQHF
CDR3nt: TGTGCCAGCAGCTTAGGTCACAGGGGTCAGCCCCAGCATTTT

j_gene: TRBJ2-7
d_gene: TRBD1
v_gene: TRBV25-1
len: 17
abundance: NA
CDR3aa: CASSDGGDRQSSYEQYF
CDR3nt: TGTGCCAGCAGTGACGGTGGGGACAGACAGAGCTCCTACGAGCAGTACTTC

j_gene: TRBJ2-7
d_gene: TRBD2
v_gene: TRBV6-1
len: 15
abundance: many
CDR3aa: CASSEAGGSSYEQYF
CDR3nt: TGTGCCAGCAGTGAAGCGGGAGGGAGCTCCTACGAGCAGTACTTC

j_gene: TRBJ2-1
d_gene: TRBD2
v_gene: TRBV12-3/TRBV12-4
len: 14
abundance: medium-sized
CDR3aa: CASSHLAGGYEQFF
CDR3nt: TGTGCCAGCAGTCACCTAGCGGGGGGATATGAGCAGTTCTTC

j_gene: TRBJ2-3
d_gene: NA
v_gene: TRBV5-3
len: 15
abundance: NA
CDR3aa: CASSREVSSTDTQYF
CDR3nt: TGTGCCAGCAGCCGAGAGGTCTCCAGCACAGATACGCAGTATTTT

j_gene: TRBJ1-1
d_gene: NA
v_gene: TRBV7-3
len: 13
abundance: medium-sized
CDR3aa: CATSRDMNTEAFF
CDR3nt: TGTGCCACCTCCAGGGACATGAACACTGAAGCTTTCTTT

j_gene: TRBJ2-3
d_gene: TRBD2
v_gene: TRBV11-2
len: 16
abundance: medium-sized
CDR3aa: CASSTAGVSYTDTQYF
CDR3nt: TGTGCCAGCAGTACAGCGGGGGTTTCTTACACGGATACGCAGTATTTT

j_gene: TRBJ2-1
d_gene: TRBD1
v_gene: TRBV7-6
len: 15
abundance: few
CDR3aa: CASSLYQGARDEQFF
CDR3nt: TGTGCCAGCAGCTTATACCAGGGGGCAAGGGATGAGCAGTTCTTC

j_gene: TRBJ2-7
d_gene: NA
v_gene: TRBV11-3
len: 12
abundance: many
CDR3aa: CASSQGPYEQYF
CDR3nt: TGTGCCAGCAGCCAGGGGCCCTACGAGCAGTACTTC

j_gene: TRBJ2-3
d_gene: NA
v_gene: TRBV11-2
len: 15
abundance: NA
CDR3aa: CASSPQLTLTDTQYF
CDR3nt: TGTGCCAGCAGCCCACAACTAACCCTCACAGATACGCAGTATTTT

j_gene: TRBJ1-2
d_gene: TRBD1
v_gene: TRBV12-3/TRBV12-4
len: 15
abundance: few
CDR3aa: CASTSAGGSLHGYTF
CDR3nt: TGTGCCAGCACCAGCGCAGGGGGGAGCCTTCATGGCTACACCTTC

j_gene: TRBJ2-7
d_gene: TRBD2
v_gene: TRBV11-3
len: 15
abundance: many
CDR3aa: CASSSPGGLTGEQYF
CDR3nt: TGTGCCAGCAGCTCACCGGGGGGGCTCACGGGCGAGCAGTACTTC

j_gene: TRBJ2-1
d_gene: TRBD2
v_gene: TRBV12-3/TRBV12-4
len: 18
abundance: NA
CDR3aa: CASSDPTSGRRGTYEQFF
CDR3nt: TGTGCCAGCAGTGACCCGACTAGCGGGAGGCGGGGGACCTACGAGCAGTTCTTC

j_gene: TRBJ2-1
d_gene: TRBD2
v_gene: TRBV7-2
len: 14
abundance: medium-sized
CDR3aa: CASSLAGGSYEQFF
CDR3nt: TGTGCCAGCAGCTTAGCCGGCGGGAGCTACGAGCAGTTCTTC

j_gene: TRBJ1-2
d_gene: TRBD1
v_gene: TRBV6-6
len: 14
abundance: NA
CDR3aa: CASRPGTGHYGYTF
CDR3nt: TGTGCCAGCCGTCCCGGGACAGGGCACTATGGCTACACCTTC

j_gene: TRBJ1-5
d_gene: NA
v_gene: TRBV7-2
len: 16
abundance: NA
CDR3aa: CASSLDAGFSNQPQHF
CDR3nt: TGTGCCAGCAGCTTAGACGCGGGGTTTAGCAATCAGCCCCAGCATTTT

j_gene: TRBJ2-7
d_gene: TRBD2
v_gene: TRBV6-1
len: 15
abundance: NA
CDR3aa: CASWTSGRAVLEQYF
CDR3nt: TGTGCCAGTTGGACTAGCGGGAGGGCGGTTCTGGAGCAGTACTTC

j_gene: TRBJ2-5
d_gene: NA
v_gene: TRBV7-8
len: 16
abundance: NA
CDR3aa: CASSPEVINRGETQYF
CDR3nt: TGTGCCAGCAGCCCAGAGGTTATCAACAGAGGAGAGACCCAGTACTTC